This TCR beta chain was identified during a study of shared clonotypes between healthy human individuals. CDR1 is SGDLS, CDR2 YYNGEE, per germline. Between the trimmed V and J ends, which lost 0 bases and 6 bases, there was a span of 15 bases. CDR3 length: 15 residues. The assay was immunoSEQ multiplex PCR, and TCRdb's table has in-frame clones only and misses some. Here the sample spans 950,000 to 1,100,000 clones, about 77% being singletons. This clone was detected only once. V is TRBV9 and J is TRBJ1-1; D not resolved. The source is a man in his late teens or twenties in good health. Source material: memory CD4+ T cells sorted from blood. Subset specified: CD45RA-negative fraction. The CDR3 nucleotides are TGTGCCAGCAGCGTAGACCAACGGCTCGGCCCTGAAGCTTTCTTT. It codes for CASSVDQRLGPEAFF. Combining the CDR3 with reference TRBV9 and TRBJ1-1 gives the whole variable domain DSGVTQTPKHLITATGQRVTLRCSPRSGDLSVYWYQQSLDQGLQFLIQYYNGEERAKGNILERFSAQQFPDLHSELNLSSLELGDSALYFCASSVDQRLGPEAFFGQGTRLTVV.